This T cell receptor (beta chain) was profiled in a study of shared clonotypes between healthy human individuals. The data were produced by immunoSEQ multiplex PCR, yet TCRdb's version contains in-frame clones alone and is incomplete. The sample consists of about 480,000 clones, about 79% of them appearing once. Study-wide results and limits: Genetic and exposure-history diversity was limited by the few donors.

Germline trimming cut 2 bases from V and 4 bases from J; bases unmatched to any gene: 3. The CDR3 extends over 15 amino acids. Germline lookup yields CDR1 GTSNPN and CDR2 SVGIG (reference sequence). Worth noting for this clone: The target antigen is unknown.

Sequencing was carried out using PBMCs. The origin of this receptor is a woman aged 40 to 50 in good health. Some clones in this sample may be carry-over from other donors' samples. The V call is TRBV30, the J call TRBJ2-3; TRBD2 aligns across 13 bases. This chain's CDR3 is CAWSKGLAGADTQYF. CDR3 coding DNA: TGTGCCTGGAGTAAAGGACTAGCGGGAGCAGATACGCAGTATTTT. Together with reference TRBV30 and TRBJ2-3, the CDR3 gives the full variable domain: SQTIHQWPATLVQPVGSPLSLECTVEGTSNPNLYWYRQAAGRGLQLLFYSVGIGQISSEVPQNLSASRPQDRQFILSSKKLLLSDSGFYLCAWSKGLAGADTQYFGPGTRLTVL.